This T cell receptor (beta chain) originates from a study of cytomegalovirus exposure and HLA in healthy donors. Study outcomes and limitations: Beyond CMV serostatus, there was no information to go on about immune exposure. HLA alleles showed associations with 16,951 TCR beta sequences in a later analysis, at a 0.05 false discovery rate.

The study ran its PCR with 60 Vbeta and 13 Jbeta primers. TCRdb's table, derived via immunoSEQ multiplex PCR, lists solely in-frame clones and lacks some. This sample yields tens of thousands of clones, of which roughly 83% are seen a single time; approximately 1.7% belongs to the top ten. On this clone itself: What it binds is not known.

J was trimmed by 4 bases and V by 1 base; bases with no gene match: 14. In germline, CDR1 is SGHTS, CDR2 YDEGEE. The CDR3 has 19 amino acids. The source is a man aged 35 to 55 in good health and CMV-seronegative. The chain recombines TRBV5-8 with TRBJ2-1, with 10 bases that match TRBD2. What was sequenced was PBMCs. The CDR3 loop reads CASSLKSLAGGAFYNEQFF. The CDR3 DNA sequence: TGTGCCAGCAGCTTGAAAAGTTTAGCGGGGGGCGCCTTTTACAATGAGCAGTTCTTC.